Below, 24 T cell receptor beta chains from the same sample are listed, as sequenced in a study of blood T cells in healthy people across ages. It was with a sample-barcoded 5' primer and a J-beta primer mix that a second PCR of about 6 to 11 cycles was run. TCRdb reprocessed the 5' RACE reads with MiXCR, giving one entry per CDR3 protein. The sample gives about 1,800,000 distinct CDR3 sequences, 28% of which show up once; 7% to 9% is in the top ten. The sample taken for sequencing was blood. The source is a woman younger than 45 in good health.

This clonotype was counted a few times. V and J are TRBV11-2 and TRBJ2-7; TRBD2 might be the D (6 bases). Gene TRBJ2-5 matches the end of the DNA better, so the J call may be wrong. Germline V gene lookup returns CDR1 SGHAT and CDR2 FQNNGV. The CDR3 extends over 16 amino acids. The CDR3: CASSPHGGPPPKTQYF. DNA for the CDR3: TGTGCCAGCAGCCCCCACGGGGGACCCCCTCCCAAGACCCAGTACTTC.

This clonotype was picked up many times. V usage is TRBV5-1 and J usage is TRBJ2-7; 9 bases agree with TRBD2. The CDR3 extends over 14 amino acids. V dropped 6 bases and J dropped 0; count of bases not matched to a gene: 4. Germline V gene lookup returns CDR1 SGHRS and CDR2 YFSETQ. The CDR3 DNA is TGCGCCAGCACTTTTAGCGGGGGCTCCTACGAGCAGTACTTC. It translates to CASTFSGGSYEQYF. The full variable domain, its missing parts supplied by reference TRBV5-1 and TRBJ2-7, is KAGVTQTPRYLIKTRGQQVTLSCSPISGHRSVSWYQQTPGQGLQFLFEYFSETQRNKGNFPGRFSGRQFSNSRSEMNVSTLELGDSALYLCASTFSGGSYEQYFGPGTRLTVT.

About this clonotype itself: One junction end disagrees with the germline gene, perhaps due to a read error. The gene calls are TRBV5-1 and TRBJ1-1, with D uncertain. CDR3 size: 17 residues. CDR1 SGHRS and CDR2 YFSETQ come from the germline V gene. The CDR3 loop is CVSSLVMARGRTTEAFF. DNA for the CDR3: TGCGTCAGCAGCTTGGTCATGGCGCGGGGTCGGACCACTGAAGCTTTCTTT.

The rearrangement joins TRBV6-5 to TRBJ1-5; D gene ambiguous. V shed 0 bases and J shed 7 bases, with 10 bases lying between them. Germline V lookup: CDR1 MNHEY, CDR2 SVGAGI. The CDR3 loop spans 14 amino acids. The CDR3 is CASSYSGSRQPQHF. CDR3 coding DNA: TGTGCCAGCAGTTACTCTGGGTCCAGGCAGCCCCAGCATTTT.

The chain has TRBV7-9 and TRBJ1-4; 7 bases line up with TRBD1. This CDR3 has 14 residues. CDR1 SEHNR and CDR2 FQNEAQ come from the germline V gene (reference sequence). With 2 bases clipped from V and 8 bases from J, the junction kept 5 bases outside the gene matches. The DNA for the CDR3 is TGTGCCAGCAGCTTAAAGGGGGCTGGAGAAAAACTGTTTTTT. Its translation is CASSLKGAGEKLFF. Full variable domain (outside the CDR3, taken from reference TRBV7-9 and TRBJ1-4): DTGVSQNPRHKITKRGQNVTFRCDPISEHNRLYWYRQTLGQGPEFLTYFQNEAQLEKSRLLSDRFSAERPKGSFSTLEIQRTEQGDSAMYLCASSLKGAGEKLFFGSGTQLSVL.

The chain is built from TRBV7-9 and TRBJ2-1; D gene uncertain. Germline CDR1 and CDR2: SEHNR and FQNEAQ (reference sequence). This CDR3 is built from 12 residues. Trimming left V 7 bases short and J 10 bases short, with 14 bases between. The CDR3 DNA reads TGTGCCAGCACCGCGACTGGCCTCGAGCAGTTCTTC. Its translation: CASTATGLEQFF.

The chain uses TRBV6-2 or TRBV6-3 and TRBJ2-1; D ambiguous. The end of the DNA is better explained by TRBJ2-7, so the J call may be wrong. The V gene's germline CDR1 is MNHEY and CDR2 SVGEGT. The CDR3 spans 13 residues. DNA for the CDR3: TGTGCCAGCAGTCACTTATTGAACAATGAGCAGTACTTC. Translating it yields CASSHLLNNEQYF.

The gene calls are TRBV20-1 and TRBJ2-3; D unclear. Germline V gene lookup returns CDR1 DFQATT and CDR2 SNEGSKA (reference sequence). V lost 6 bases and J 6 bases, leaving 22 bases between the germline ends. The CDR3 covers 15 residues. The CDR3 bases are TGCAGTGCCCATTCCGGAACTGAGGCAAGGGATACGCAGTATTTT. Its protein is CSAHSGTEARDTQYF.

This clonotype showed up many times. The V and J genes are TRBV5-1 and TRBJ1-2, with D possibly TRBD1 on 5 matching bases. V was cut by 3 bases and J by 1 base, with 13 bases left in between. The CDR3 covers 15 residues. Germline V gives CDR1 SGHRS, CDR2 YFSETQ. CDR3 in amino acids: CASSSPDIFNYGYTF. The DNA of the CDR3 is TGCGCCAGCAGCTCCCCGGACATCTTTAACTATGGCTACACCTTC.

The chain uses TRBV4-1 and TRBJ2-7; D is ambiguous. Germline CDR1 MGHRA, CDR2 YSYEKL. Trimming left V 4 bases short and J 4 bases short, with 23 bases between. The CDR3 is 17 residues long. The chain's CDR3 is CASSPRRVGGGRYEQYF. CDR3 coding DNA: TGCGCCAGCAGCCCCAGAAGAGTTGGCGGCGGCCGGTACGAGCAGTACTTC.

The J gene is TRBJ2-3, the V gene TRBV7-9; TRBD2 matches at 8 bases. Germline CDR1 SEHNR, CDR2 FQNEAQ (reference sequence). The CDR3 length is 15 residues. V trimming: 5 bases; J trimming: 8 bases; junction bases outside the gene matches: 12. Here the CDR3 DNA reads TGTGCCAGCAGCCTTAGCGGGACCCGGCGGCGTACGCAGTATTTT. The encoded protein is CASSLSGTRRRTQYF.

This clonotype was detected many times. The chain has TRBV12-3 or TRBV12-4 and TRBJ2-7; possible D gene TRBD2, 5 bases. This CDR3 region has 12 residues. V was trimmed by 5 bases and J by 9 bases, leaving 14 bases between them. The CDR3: CASSVLRGVQYF. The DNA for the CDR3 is TGTGCCAGCAGTGTCCTTCGGGGTGTGCAGTACTTC.

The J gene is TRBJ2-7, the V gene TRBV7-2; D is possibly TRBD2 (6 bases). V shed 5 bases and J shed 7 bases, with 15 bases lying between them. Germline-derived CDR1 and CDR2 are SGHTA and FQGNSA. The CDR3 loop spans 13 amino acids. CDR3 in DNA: TGTGCCAGCAGCACCCCCCCTGGGGGGGAGCAGTACTTC. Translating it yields CASSTPPGGEQYF.

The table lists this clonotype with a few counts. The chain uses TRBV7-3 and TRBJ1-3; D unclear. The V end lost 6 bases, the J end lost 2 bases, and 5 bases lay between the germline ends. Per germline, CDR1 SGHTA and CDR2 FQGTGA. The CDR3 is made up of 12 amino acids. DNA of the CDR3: TGTGCCAGCAGAGGAGCTGGAAACACCATATATTTT. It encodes CASRGAGNTIYF.

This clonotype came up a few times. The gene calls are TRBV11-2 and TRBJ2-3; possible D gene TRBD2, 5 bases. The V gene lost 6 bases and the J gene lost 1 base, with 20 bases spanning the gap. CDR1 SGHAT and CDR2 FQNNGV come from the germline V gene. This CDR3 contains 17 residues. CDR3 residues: CASSDLLRGRGTDTQYF. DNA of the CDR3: TGTGCCAGCAGTGACCTTCTCCGGGGTAGGGGCACAGATACGCAGTATTTT.

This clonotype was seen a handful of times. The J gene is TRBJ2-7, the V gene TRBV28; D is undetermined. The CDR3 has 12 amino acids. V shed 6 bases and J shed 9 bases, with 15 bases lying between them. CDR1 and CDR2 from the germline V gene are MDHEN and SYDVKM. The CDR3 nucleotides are TGTGCCAGCAGATCTTATACGTCCAGGCAGTACTTC. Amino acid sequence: CASRSYTSRQYF.

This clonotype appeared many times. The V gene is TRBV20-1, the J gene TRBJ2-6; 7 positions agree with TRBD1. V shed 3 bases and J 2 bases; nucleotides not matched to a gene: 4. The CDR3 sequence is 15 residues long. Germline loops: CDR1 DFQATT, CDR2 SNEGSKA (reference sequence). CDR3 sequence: CSARRGRPGANVLTF. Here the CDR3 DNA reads TGCAGTGCTAGGAGGGGGCGCCCTGGGGCCAACGTCCTGACTTTC.

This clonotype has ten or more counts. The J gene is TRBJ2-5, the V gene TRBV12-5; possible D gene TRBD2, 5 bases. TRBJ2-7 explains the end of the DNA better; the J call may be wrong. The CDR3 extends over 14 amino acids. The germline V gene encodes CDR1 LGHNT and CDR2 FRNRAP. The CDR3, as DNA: TGTGCTAGTGGTTCCCCTGGCTCGCGGGACGAGCAGTACTTC. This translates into CASGSPGSRDEQYF.

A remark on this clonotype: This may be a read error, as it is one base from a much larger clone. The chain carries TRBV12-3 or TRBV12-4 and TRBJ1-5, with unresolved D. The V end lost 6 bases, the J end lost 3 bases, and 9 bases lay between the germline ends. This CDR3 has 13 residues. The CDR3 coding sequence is TGTGCCAGCAGCCCAGACTTCAATCAGCCCCAGCATTTT. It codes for CASSPDFNQPQHF.

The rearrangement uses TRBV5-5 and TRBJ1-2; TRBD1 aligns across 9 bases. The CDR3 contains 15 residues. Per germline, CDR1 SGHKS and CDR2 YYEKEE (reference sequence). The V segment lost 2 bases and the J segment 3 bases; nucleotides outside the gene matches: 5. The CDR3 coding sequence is TGTGCCAGCAGCTTACAGGGGGCGCCGTACTATGGCTACACCTTC. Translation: CASSLQGAPYYGYTF.

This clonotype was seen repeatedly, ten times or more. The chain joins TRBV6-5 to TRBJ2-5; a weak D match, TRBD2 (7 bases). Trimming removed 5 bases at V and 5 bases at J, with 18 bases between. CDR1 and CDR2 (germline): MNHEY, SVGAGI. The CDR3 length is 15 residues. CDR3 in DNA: TGTGCCAGCAGTCCCCCGGGGGGCCGAAGGGAGACCCAGTACTTC. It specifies CASSPPGGRRETQYF.

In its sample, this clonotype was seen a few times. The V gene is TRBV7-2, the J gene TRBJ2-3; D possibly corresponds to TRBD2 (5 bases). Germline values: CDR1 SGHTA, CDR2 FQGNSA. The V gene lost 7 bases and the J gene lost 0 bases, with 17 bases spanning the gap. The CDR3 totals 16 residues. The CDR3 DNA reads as TGTGCCAGCACCCGACGACGAGCGGATAGCACAGATACGCAGTATTTT. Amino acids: CASTRRRADSTDTQYF.

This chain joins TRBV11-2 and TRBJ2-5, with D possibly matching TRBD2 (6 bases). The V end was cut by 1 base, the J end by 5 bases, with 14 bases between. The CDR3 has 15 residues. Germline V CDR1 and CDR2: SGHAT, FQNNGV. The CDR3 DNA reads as TGTGCCAGCAGCTTAGGTAGCGGACTCAGGGAGACCCAGTACTTC. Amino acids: CASSLGSGLRETQYF.

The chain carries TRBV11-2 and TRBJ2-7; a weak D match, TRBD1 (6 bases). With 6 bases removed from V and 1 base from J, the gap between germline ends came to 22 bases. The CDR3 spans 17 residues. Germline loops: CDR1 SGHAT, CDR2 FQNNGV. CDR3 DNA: TGTGCCAGCAGGTACCGGGACACCGAACATGGTTCCTACGAGCAGTACTTC. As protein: CASRYRDTEHGSYEQYF.